This TCR beta chain stems from a study of shared clonotypes between healthy human individuals. Across the study: Donors were a couple of women and a few men aged 18 to 49. Study-wide points: Expectations were that clonotype sharing among donors would be affected by sequencing depth. Compared with clonotypes that all four donors shared, non-shared clonotypes had lower generation probabilities.

In the case of this clone: Antigen: not known.

In the authors' methods: Junction-only sequences without quality scores came from ImmunoSEQ, so filtering differed. Clones were sequenced by immunoSEQ multiplex PCR, and TCRdb holds only the in-frame ones, with some missing. V and J calls and clone size follow that table, whereas D and trimming were derived from the DNA. The sample consists of roughly 2.2 million clones, under 95% of them appearing once. The CDR3 runs 16 residues. The germline CDR1 and CDR2 sequences are MNHEY and SMNVEV (reference sequence). Trimming removed 3 bases from V and 0 bases from J; junction bases left unmatched: 6. The specimen was naive CD4+ T cells from PBMCs. The subset was: CD45RA+ positively selected. V and J are TRBV27 and TRBJ2-7; TRBD1 matches at 9 bases. This receptor was taken from a man younger than 30 in good health. Some clones in this sample may be carry-over from other donors' samples. CDR3 bases: TGTGCCAGCAGTTTCTCCGGGACAGGGTCCTCCTACGAGCAGTACTTC. Translating it yields CASSFSGTGSSYEQYF.